A selection of T cell receptor beta chains follows, all from one sample in a study of shared clonotypes between healthy human individuals. Sequencing used immunoSEQ multiplex PCR; TCRdb keeps in-frame clones, though not all of them. This sample yields hundreds of thousands of clones, of which approximately 74% are seen a single time; roughly 1.7% belongs to the top ten. Sequenced input: memory CD4+ T cells sorted from blood. These receptors were taken from a woman aged 30 to 39 in good health. Both conserved end residues are part of each CDR3. The D gene is left open where the match is weak. Where a row states a size, it is once, few, many or the class of an expanded clone; other rows omit it.

clone size: -; D gene: TRBD1; V gene: TRBV10-3; J gene: TRBJ2-2; CDR3 DNA: TGTGCCATCAGTGAGCGGTGGACAGGGGGTTCACTTAACACCGGGGAGCTGTTTTTT; CDR3 protein: CAISERWTGGSLNTGELFF
clone size: -; D gene: -; V gene: TRBV11-2; J gene: TRBJ2-5; CDR3 DNA: TGTGCCAGCAGCTTGGGCGGGACCCAAGAGACCCAGTACTTC; CDR3 protein: CASSLGGTQETQYF
clone size: -; D gene: TRBD1; V gene: TRBV7-3; J gene: TRBJ2-2; CDR3 DNA: TGTGCCAGCAGCTCACGACAGGGGGCGCGCACCGGGGAGCTGTTTTTT; CDR3 protein: CASSSRQGARTGELFF
clone size: -; D gene: -; V gene: TRBV6-6; J gene: TRBJ2-3; CDR3 DNA: TGTGCCAGCAGACCTTCCGGCTCCTTGGGGACAGATACGCAGTATTTT; CDR3 protein: CASRPSGSLGTDTQYF
clone size: -; D gene: TRBD1; V gene: TRBV7-9; J gene: TRBJ1-2; CDR3 DNA: TGTGCCAGCAGCCCGGACAGGGGGAGAGGCTACACCTTC; CDR3 protein: CASSPDRGRGYTF
clone size: few; D gene: TRBD1; V gene: TRBV7-3; J gene: TRBJ2-1; CDR3 DNA: TGTGCCAGCAGCTTAACCCCGGCCGGGACAGGGAGCTCCTACAATGAGCAGTTCTTC; CDR3 protein: CASSLTPAGTGSSYNEQFF
clone size: few; D gene: TRBD1; V gene: TRBV28; J gene: TRBJ1-2; CDR3 DNA: TGTGCCAGCAGTTTATACCGACAGGGCCCGGGAGGCTACACCTTC; CDR3 protein: CASSLYRQGPGGYTF
clone size: once; D gene: -; V gene: TRBV20-1; J gene: TRBJ2-1; CDR3 DNA: TGCAGTACCATCCTTCATCATCAGTTCTTC; CDR3 protein: CSTILHHQFF
clone size: -; D gene: TRBD1; V gene: TRBV5-6; J gene: TRBJ1-2; CDR3 DNA: TGTGCCAGCAGCTTGGCCCCGACAGGGGCTAACTATGGCTACACCTTC; CDR3 protein: CASSLAPTGANYGYTF
clone size: -; D gene: -; V gene: TRBV15; J gene: TRBJ1-4; CDR3 DNA: TGTGCCACCAGCAGAGACGGGGAACCCAATGAAAAACTGTTTTTT; CDR3 protein: CATSRDGEPNEKLFF
clone size: -; D gene: TRBD1; V gene: TRBV10-3; J gene: TRBJ2-7; CDR3 DNA: TGTGCCAGCAGTACTGGACAGGGAGACTCTAGTGAGCAGTACTTC; CDR3 protein: CASSTGQGDSSEQYF
clone size: -; D gene: -; V gene: TRBV5-1; J gene: TRBJ2-7; CDR3 DNA: TGCGCCAGCAGCATACGGGATCTCGACGAGCAGTACTTC; CDR3 protein: CASSIRDLDEQYF
clone size: -; D gene: -; V gene: TRBV27; J gene: TRBJ2-7; CDR3 DNA: TGTGCCAGCAGTTATCGGACGGATAGCTCCTACGAGCAGTACTTC; CDR3 protein: CASSYRTDSSYEQYF
clone size: -; D gene: -; V gene: TRBV4-1; J gene: TRBJ2-2; CDR3 DNA: TGCGCCAGCAGCCAAGATCCCAGGCCCGTCGGGAACACCGGGGAGCTGTTTTTT; CDR3 protein: CASSQDPRPVGNTGELFF
clone size: -; D gene: -; V gene: TRBV6-6; J gene: TRBJ1-5; CDR3 DNA: TGTGCCAGCAGTTACTCACGGGGGTCCAGGCAGCCCCAGCATTTT; CDR3 protein: CASSYSRGSRQPQHF
clone size: -; D gene: -; V gene: TRBV11-2; J gene: TRBJ1-2; CDR3 DNA: TGTGCCAGCAGCCTGGGGGACCGTGAATTCTATGGCTACACCTTC; CDR3 protein: CASSLGDREFYGYTF
clone size: -; D gene: -; V gene: TRBV5-6; J gene: TRBJ2-2; CDR3 DNA: TGTGCCAGCAGCTCCTTCCACTATGACGCGAACACCGGGGAGCTGTTTTTT; CDR3 protein: CASSSFHYDANTGELFF
clone size: -; D gene: -; V gene: TRBV21-1; J gene: TRBJ2-2; CDR3 DNA: TGTGCCAGGGCGTGTGGCGGAACCGGGGAGCTGTTTTTT; CDR3 protein: CARACGGTGELFF
clone size: -; D gene: -; V gene: TRBV5-6; J gene: TRBJ1-3; CDR3 DNA: TGTGCCAGCAGCTGGGGACCGCACTCTGGAAACACCATATATTTT; CDR3 protein: CASSWGPHSGNTIYF
clone size: -; D gene: -; V gene: TRBV18; J gene: TRBJ2-6; CDR3 DNA: TGTGCCAGCTCAGATTTACGGGGGGCCAACGTCCTGACTTTC; CDR3 protein: CASSDLRGANVLTF
clone size: -; D gene: TRBD1; V gene: TRBV25-1; J gene: TRBJ2-2; CDR3 DNA: TGTGCCAGCAGTGACGACAGGGTTTTGAACACCGGGGAGCTGTTTTTT; CDR3 protein: CASSDDRVLNTGELFF
clone size: once; D gene: -; V gene: TRBV7-9; J gene: TRBJ1-1; CDR3 DNA: TGTGCCAGCAGCTCGCAGATGAACACTGAAGCTTTCTTT; CDR3 protein: CASSSQMNTEAFF